A selection of T cell receptor beta chains follows, all from one sample in a study of T cells in Graves' hyperthyroidism and ophthalmopathy. TCRdb passed the multiplex PCR reads through MiXCR, listing each CDR3 protein once. The sample shows around 490,000 distinct CDR3 sequences, about 20% of them seen only once. Sequencing was performed on blood. The receptors come from a man aged 35 to 55 with Graves' ophthalmopathy. The CDR3 runs from the conserved cysteine through the conserved F or W. The D gene is left open where the match is weak. Some rows have no size entry. The others give once, few or many, or a class for an expanded clone.

j_call: TRBJ2-7
v_call: TRBV11-2
d_call: .
clone_size: many
cdr3_aa: CASSLDRGEQYF
cdr3_nt: TGTGCCAGCAGCTTAGATAGGGGGGAGCAGTACTTC

j_call: TRBJ2-3
v_call: TRBV12-3/TRBV12-4
d_call: TRBD2
clone_size: many
cdr3_aa: CASSLLPTGLAVQYF
cdr3_nt: TGTGCCAGCAGCCTCCTCCCAACGGGACTAGCGGTGCAGTATTTT

j_call: TRBJ1-4
v_call: TRBV20-1
d_call: .
clone_size: few
cdr3_aa: CSAGQEKLFF
cdr3_nt: TGCAGTGCCGGACAGGAAAAACTGTTTTTT

j_call: TRBJ2-1
v_call: TRBV27
d_call: .
clone_size: .
cdr3_aa: CASRGQFSEQFF
cdr3_nt: TGTGCCAGCAGAGGACAGTTTAGTGAGCAGTTCTTC

j_call: TRBJ2-1
v_call: TRBV12-3/TRBV12-4
d_call: TRBD2
clone_size: .
cdr3_aa: CASSAPGLAGGNEQFF
cdr3_nt: TGTGCCAGCAGTGCACCGGGACTAGCGGGAGGCAATGAGCAGTTCTTC

j_call: TRBJ2-1
v_call: TRBV20-1
d_call: .
clone_size: many
cdr3_aa: CSARMSRGNNEQFF
cdr3_nt: TGCAGTGCTAGGATGTCTAGAGGAAACAATGAGCAGTTCTTC

j_call: TRBJ2-7
v_call: TRBV7-2
d_call: TRBD2
clone_size: .
cdr3_aa: CASSLGGGGGGGEQYF
cdr3_nt: TGTGCCAGCAGCTTAGGGGGGGGCGGGGGGGGTGGAGAGCAGTACTTC

j_call: TRBJ1-5
v_call: TRBV12-3/TRBV12-4
d_call: .
clone_size: few
cdr3_aa: CASSSTGPNQPQHF
cdr3_nt: TGTGCCAGCAGTTCCACAGGACCCAATCAGCCCCAGCATTTT

j_call: TRBJ2-7
v_call: TRBV5-1
d_call: TRBD1
clone_size: .
cdr3_aa: CASSPSWDRGLGEQYF
cdr3_nt: TGCGCCAGCAGCCCCTCCTGGGACAGGGGGCTTGGCGAGCAGTACTTC

j_call: TRBJ2-3
v_call: TRBV6-1
d_call: .
clone_size: few
cdr3_aa: CASKAGWADTQYF
cdr3_nt: TGTGCCAGCAAGGCAGGATGGGCAGATACGCAGTATTTT

j_call: TRBJ2-1
v_call: TRBV6-2/TRBV6-3
d_call: TRBD2
clone_size: many
cdr3_aa: CASSDSGRAREQFF
cdr3_nt: TGTGCCAGCAGTGATAGCGGGAGGGCCCGTGAGCAGTTCTTC

j_call: TRBJ1-5
v_call: TRBV20-1
d_call: .
clone_size: many
cdr3_aa: CSASDGTPGQPQHF
cdr3_nt: TGCAGTGCTAGTGACGGGACTCCGGGGCAGCCCCAGCATTTT

j_call: TRBJ1-2
v_call: TRBV12-3/TRBV12-4
d_call: .
clone_size: many
cdr3_aa: CASRRTGQGDGYTF
cdr3_nt: TGTGCCAGCAGGCGGACGGGCCAGGGCGATGGCTACACCTTC

j_call: TRBJ1-2
v_call: TRBV27
d_call: .
clone_size: many
cdr3_aa: CASSLFPPTLGDYGYTF
cdr3_nt: TGTGCCAGCAGTTTATTTCCCCCGACTCTGGGGGACTATGGCTACACCTTC

j_call: TRBJ2-7
v_call: TRBV27
d_call: .
clone_size: few
cdr3_aa: CASRKRQGSSYEQYF
cdr3_nt: TGTGCCAGCAGGAAACGGCAGGGGAGCTCCTACGAGCAGTACTTC

j_call: TRBJ2-1
v_call: TRBV6-1
d_call: .
clone_size: few
cdr3_aa: CASKEGNEQFF
cdr3_nt: TGTGCCAGCAAGGAGGGGAATGAGCAGTTCTTC

j_call: TRBJ2-2
v_call: TRBV20-1
d_call: TRBD1
clone_size: .
cdr3_aa: CSARRQGNTGELFF
cdr3_nt: TGCAGTGCTAGACGACAGGGGAACACCGGGGAGCTGTTTTTT

j_call: TRBJ2-1
v_call: TRBV20-1
d_call: TRBD1
clone_size: .
cdr3_aa: CSARKGQGALFSYNEQFF
cdr3_nt: TGCAGTGCTAGAAAAGGGCAGGGGGCTCTGTTTTCCTACAATGAGCAGTTCTTC

j_call: TRBJ2-1
v_call: TRBV5-6
d_call: .
clone_size: .
cdr3_aa: CASSPALLEWQNLVNEQFF
cdr3_nt: TGTGCCAGCAGCCCAGCCCTATTAGAATGGCAGAATCTAGTCAATGAGCAGTTCTTC

j_call: TRBJ2-7
v_call: TRBV7-8
d_call: .
clone_size: .
cdr3_aa: CASSPRGQLLTRYF
cdr3_nt: TGTGCCAGCAGCCCCCGAGGACAGCTCCTAACACGGTACTTC

j_call: TRBJ2-1
v_call: TRBV12-3/TRBV12-4
d_call: .
clone_size: .
cdr3_aa: CASSPPGREQFF
cdr3_nt: TGTGCCAGCAGTCCGCCGGGACGGGAGCAGTTCTTC

j_call: TRBJ2-7
v_call: TRBV3-1
d_call: TRBD2
clone_size: many
cdr3_aa: CASSMFRGEGGYEQYF
cdr3_nt: TGTGCCAGCAGCATGTTCCGGGGGGAGGGAGGCTACGAGCAGTACTTC

j_call: TRBJ2-7
v_call: TRBV5-5
d_call: TRBD1
clone_size: few
cdr3_aa: CASSLAWTGSYEQYF
cdr3_nt: TGTGCCAGCAGCTTGGCTTGGACAGGAAGCTACGAGCAGTACTTC

j_call: TRBJ2-1
v_call: TRBV7-2
d_call: TRBD2
clone_size: many
cdr3_aa: CASSLGGLAANEQFF
cdr3_nt: TGTGCCAGCAGCTTGGGGGGACTAGCCGCCAATGAGCAGTTCTTC

j_call: TRBJ1-1
v_call: TRBV9
d_call: TRBD1
clone_size: .
cdr3_aa: CASSPQGGQNTEAFF
cdr3_nt: TGTGCCAGCAGCCCTCAGGGGGGGCAAAACACTGAAGCTTTCTTT

j_call: TRBJ1-3
v_call: TRBV20-1
d_call: .
clone_size: .
cdr3_aa: CSAITAFTKSSGNTIYF
cdr3_nt: TGCAGTGCTATTACGGCCTTCACGAAGAGCTCTGGAAACACCATATATTTT

j_call: TRBJ1-5
v_call: TRBV18
d_call: .
clone_size: .
cdr3_aa: CASSPGFGGEPQHF
cdr3_nt: TGTGCCAGCTCACCGGGTTTTGGGGGTGAGCCCCAGCATTTT

j_call: TRBJ2-7
v_call: TRBV12-3/TRBV12-4
d_call: TRBD1
clone_size: .
cdr3_aa: CASSPTGGMLDEQYF
cdr3_nt: TGTGCCAGCAGCCCCACAGGGGGGATGCTCGACGAGCAGTACTTC

j_call: TRBJ2-5
v_call: TRBV7-9
d_call: TRBD2
clone_size: .
cdr3_aa: CASSRTSGGPAETQYF
cdr3_nt: TGTGCCAGCAGCCGGACTAGCGGGGGGCCGGCGGAGACCCAGTACTTC

j_call: TRBJ1-6
v_call: TRBV7-6
d_call: .
clone_size: .
cdr3_aa: CASSLVPRNSPLHF
cdr3_nt: TGTGCCAGCAGCTTAGTTCCCCGGAATTCACCCCTCCACTTT

j_call: TRBJ2-5
v_call: TRBV19
d_call: .
clone_size: few
cdr3_aa: CASSFSNGTQQETQYF
cdr3_nt: TGTGCCAGTAGTTTCAGCAACGGGACCCAACAAGAGACCCAGTACTTC

j_call: TRBJ2-7
v_call: TRBV7-2
d_call: TRBD2
clone_size: .
cdr3_aa: CASSSLAGDTYEQYF
cdr3_nt: TGTGCCAGCAGCTCTCTAGCGGGAGACACCTACGAGCAGTACTTC